Listed here are 22 T cell receptor beta chains from one sample, sequenced in a study of blood T cell repertoires in COVID-19. Assay used: immunoSEQ multiplex PCR; TCRdb lists only in-frame clones, some missing. The sample carries 210,000 or so clones, 81% recorded once. The material sequenced was PBMCs or T cells enriched from blood (not recorded which). The receptor set was obtained from a woman aged 45 to 65 with acute COVID-19.

The chain joins TRBV19 to TRBJ2-3; tentative D call: TRBD2 (5 bases). The germline CDR1 and CDR2 sequences are LNHDA and SQIVND (reference sequence). The CDR3 covers 17 residues. Trimming took 1 base from V and 0 from J, leaving 14 bases between them. The CDR3 loop reads CASSIGFGETSTDTQYF. The CDR3 nucleotides read TGTGCCAGTAGTATAGGCTTTGGGGAGACTAGCACAGATACGCAGTATTTT.

This clone was recorded a few times. The rearrangement uses TRBV15 and TRBJ1-5; D is undetermined. Looked up from germline, CDR1 is LNHNV and CDR2 is YYDKDF (reference sequence). The CDR3 loop spans 14 amino acids. The V end lost 6 bases, the J end lost 6 bases, and 15 bases lay between the germline ends. The CDR3 region is CATRKTGVVQPQHF. The CDR3 bases are TGTGCCACCAGAAAAACCGGGGTAGTTCAGCCCCAGCATTTT.

The V call is TRBV14, the J call TRBJ2-7; TRBD1 matches at 10 bases. V gave up 2 bases and J gave up 2 bases; unmatched junction bases: 3. This CDR3 contains 15 residues. The germline gives CDR1 SGHDN, CDR2 FVKESK. DNA for the CDR3: TGTGCCAGCAGCCAATTAGGACAGGGGGCCTACGAGCAGTACTTC. Residues: CASSQLGQGAYEQYF.

Only one count was recorded for this clone. The chain recombines TRBV4-1 with TRBJ2-1; 9 bases line up with TRBD2. Looked up from germline, CDR1 is MGHRA and CDR2 is YSYEKL. The CDR3 loop spans 16 amino acids. V gave up 3 bases and J gave up 6 bases; unmatched junction bases: 9. The CDR3, as DNA: TGCGCCAGCAGCCAGACCCCAGCGGGGGGTTTCAATGAGCAGTTCTTC. Amino acids: CASSQTPAGGFNEQFF.

This clone came up a few times. The V and J genes are TRBV7-2 and TRBJ1-4; TRBD1 might be the D (6 bases). Trimming took 5 bases from V and 4 from J, leaving 11 bases between them. The CDR3 has 14 amino acids. Germline assignment: CDR1 SGHTA and CDR2 FQGNSA. The CDR3 coding sequence is TGTGCCAGCAGCCTCAGGGGCCTTAATGAAAAACTGTTTTTT. As protein: CASSLRGLNEKLFF.

V usage is TRBV19 and J usage is TRBJ2-1; D might be TRBD2 (5 bases). This CDR3 comprises 15 residues. Germline V gene data show CDR1 as LNHDA and CDR2 as SQIVND (reference sequence). V gave up 0 bases and J gave up 0 bases, with 6 bases separating them. Here the CDR3 reads CASSIEGSSYNEQFF. CDR3 coding DNA: TGTGCCAGTAGTATAGAGGGGAGCTCCTACAATGAGCAGTTCTTC.

This rearrangement joins TRBV5-1 to TRBJ1-6; D gene uncertain. Germline V CDR1 and CDR2: SGHRS, YFSETQ. Trimming stripped 2 bases from V and 6 bases from J, with 9 bases between. This CDR3 region has 14 residues. The DNA for the CDR3 is TGCGCCAGCAGCTTTAGTAGCGCTAATTCACCCCTCCACTTT. It is translated as CASSFSSANSPLHF. The complete variable domain, with remaining parts taken from reference TRBV5-1 and TRBJ1-6, reads KAGVTQTPRYLIKTRGQQVTLSCSPISGHRSVSWYQQTPGQGLQFLFEYFSETQRNKGNFPGRFSGRQFSNSRSEMNVSTLELGDSALYLCASSFSSANSPLHFGNGTRLTVT.

The chain is built from TRBV9 and TRBJ1-3; D might be TRBD1 (5 bases). The CDR3 is made up of 14 amino acids. CDR1 and CDR2 from the germline V gene are SGDLS and YYNGEE. V shed 5 bases and J shed 2 bases, with 11 bases lying between them. The CDR3 spells CASSLQDTGNTIYF. The CDR3 coding sequence is TGTGCCAGCAGTTTACAGGACACTGGAAACACCATATATTTT. Using reference TRBV9 and TRBJ1-3 for the parts outside the CDR3, the full variable domain is DSGVTQTPKHLITATGQRVTLRCSPRSGDLSVYWYQQSLDQGLQFLIQYYNGEERAKGNILERFSAQQFPDLHSELNLSSLELGDSALYFCASSLQDTGNTIYFGEGSWLTVV.

The rearrangement joins TRBV7-6 to TRBJ2-3; unclear D gene. V was cut by 2 bases and J by 1 base, with 7 bases left in between. CDR3 length: 14 amino acids. Germline CDR1 and CDR2: SGHVS and FNYEAQ. Here the CDR3 reads CASSLIVGTDTQYF. The CDR3 DNA is TGTGCCAGCAGCTTAATTGTCGGCACAGATACGCAGTATTTT.

The chain joins TRBV19 to TRBJ1-2; 9 nucleotides line up with TRBD1. The germline V gene has CDR1 LNHDA and CDR2 SQIVND (reference sequence). The CDR3 sequence is 15 residues long. Trimming cost V 2 bases and J 2 bases; bases outside gene matches: 3. The CDR3 reads CASSIRGQGNYGYTF. CDR3 in DNA: TGTGCCAGTAGTATACGGGGACAGGGAAACTATGGCTACACCTTC.

This clone has more than one count but fewer than ten. The chain joins TRBV30 to TRBJ2-7; a weak D match, TRBD1 (6 bases). The germline V gene has CDR1 GTSNPN and CDR2 SVGIG (reference sequence). There are 12 residues in the CDR3. V lost 7 bases and J 2 bases, leaving 12 bases between the germline ends. The CDR3 nucleotides are TGTGCCTTGGCACCAGGGGCCTACGAGCAGTACTTC. It codes for CALAPGAYEQYF.

This rearrangement joins TRBV28 to TRBJ1-6; a possible D gene is TRBD1 (6 bases). Germline-derived CDR1 and CDR2 are MDHEN and SYDVKM. V lost 3 bases and J 8 bases, leaving 11 bases between the germline ends. The CDR3 is 14 residues long. The CDR3 DNA reads as TGTGCCAGCAGTTTGAACAGGGATGATTCACCCCTCCACTTT. Its translation is CASSLNRDDSPLHF.

This chain connects TRBV24-1 to TRBJ2-1; perhaps TRBD2 as D (5 bases). V was cut by 5 bases and J by 0 bases, with 10 bases left in between. This CDR3 region has 15 residues. Germline V gene sequence: CDR1 KGHDR, CDR2 SFDVKD. CDR3 nucleotides: TGTGCCACCAGTGGGGGAGTAGGCTCCTACAATGAGCAGTTCTTC. Protein product: CATSGGVGSYNEQFF.

The chain joins TRBV4-2 to TRBJ1-4, with D uncertain. The length of the CDR3 is 12 residues. V lost 5 bases to trimming and J lost 8 bases, with 9 bases between them. In germline, CDR1 is LGHNA, CDR2 YNFKEQ. DNA for the CDR3: TGTGCCAGCAGCGGACTCGGGGAAAAACTGTTTTTT. Protein sequence: CASSGLGEKLFF.

The chain combines TRBV7-2 with TRBJ1-6, with TRBD1 matching 9 bases. The germline V gene has CDR1 SGHTA and CDR2 FQGNSA. V was pared by 5 bases and J by 5 bases, with 7 bases of the junction left unmatched. The CDR3 extends over 16 amino acids. As DNA, the CDR3 is TGTGCCAGCAGCCTCACGGGGACAGGGAATAATTCACCCCTCCACTTT. It codes for CASSLTGTGNNSPLHF.

The genes are TRBV28 and TRBJ1-5; TRBD1 aligns across 11 bases. This CDR3 contains 15 residues. From germline, CDR1 is MDHEN and CDR2 SYDVKM. J was trimmed by 6 bases and V by 5 bases; bases with no gene match: 6. The CDR3 loop is CASSPGTGGSQPQHF. The CDR3 DNA is TGTGCCAGCAGTCCCGGGACAGGGGGTAGTCAGCCCCAGCATTTT.

This rearrangement joins TRBV28 to TRBJ2-7, with 10 bases that match TRBD1. The germline gives CDR1 MDHEN, CDR2 SYDVKM. The CDR3 consists of 15 residues. Trimming removed 5 bases from V and 4 bases from J; junction bases left unmatched: 8. The CDR3 bases are TGTGCCAGCAGTCATTCCGGGACAGGGGAGTACGAGCAGTACTTC. Translation gives CASSHSGTGEYEQYF.

The rearrangement links TRBV28 to TRBJ1-2; D uncertain. The germline CDR1 and CDR2 sequences are MDHEN and SYDVKM. The V gene lost 4 bases and the J gene lost 2 bases, with 11 bases spanning the gap. This CDR3 has 14 residues. CDR3 bases: TGTGCCAGCAGTTCGACGACTGAAAACTATGGCTACACCTTC. Protein: CASSSTTENYGYTF.

The sample holds one count of this clone. The chain has TRBV6-6 and TRBJ2-7, with 8 positions matching TRBD1. CDR3 length: 21 residues. Unmatched junction bases numbered 24, after V lost 5 bases and J lost 0 bases. CDR1 is MNHNY and CDR2 is SVGAGI in the germline V gene (reference sequence). The CDR3 here is CASSRHGGGGQGAPDSYEQYF. The CDR3, as DNA: TGTGCCAGCAGTCGTCATGGAGGGGGTGGCCAGGGGGCCCCCGACTCCTACGAGCAGTACTTC.

In DNA form, the CDR3 reads TGTGCCAGCAGTCAGAATTATCAGCCCCAGCATTTT. As protein: CASSQNYQPQHF. This chain joins TRBV28 and TRBJ1-5, with D hard to call. Germline CDR1 and CDR2: MDHEN and SYDVKM. This CDR3 is built from 12 residues. V was trimmed by 5 bases and J by 5 bases, leaving 7 bases between them. The whole variable domain, remainder taken from reference TRBV28 and TRBJ1-5, is DVKVTQSSRYLVKRTGEKVFLECVQDMDHENMFWYRQDPGLGLRLIYFSYDVKMKEKGDIPEGYSVSREKKERFSLILESASTNQTSMYLCASSQNYQPQHFGDGTRLSIL.

About this clone: The sample contains more than one DNA sequence encoding this CDR3. The chain employs TRBV6-5 and TRBJ1-2, with 12 bases matching TRBD1. Trimming cost V 2 bases and J 8 bases; bases outside gene matches: 3. Germline-derived CDR1 and CDR2 are MNHEY and SVGAGI. The CDR3 consists of 14 residues. The CDR3 DNA follows: TGTGCCAGCAGTTACGGGACAGGGGGCTTGGGCTACACCTTC. Translating it yields CASSYGTGGLGYTF.

The chain carries TRBV5-4 and TRBJ1-1; a possible D gene is TRBD1 (6 bases). Per the germline V gene, CDR1 is SGHNT and CDR2 is YYREEE (reference sequence). The V gene lost 2 bases and the J gene lost 5 bases, with 19 bases spanning the gap. The CDR3 is 16 residues long. CDR3 DNA: TGTGCCAGCAGCTTTGGGGGCGCGGGGACTAAGACTGAAGCTTTCTTT. This gives the protein CASSFGGAGTKTEAFF.